This T cell receptor beta chain was recorded in a study of cytomegalovirus exposure and HLA in healthy donors. This CDR3 is 18 amino acids long. J gave up 2 bases and V 7 bases, and 20 bases lay outside the gene matches. CDR1 is MNHEY and CDR2 is SMNVEV in the germline V gene (reference sequence). Findings and caveats of the study: With later analysis, a missense DCLRE1C variant became linked to TCR beta V- and J-gene trimming.

Both 60 Vbeta primers and 13 Jbeta primers went into the PCR. Some clones are missing from TCRdb's copy, which holds only in-frame ones; the method was immunoSEQ multiplex PCR. The table shows just under 150,000 clones, with 80% occurring only once. A remark on this clone: Its target is not known.

The genes are TRBV27 and TRBJ2-7, with TRBD2 identical over 7 bases. Material for sequencing was PBMCs. This sequence was found in a woman aged 25 to 39 in good health and CMV-seronegative. For the CDR3, the DNA is TGTGCCAGCAAGCGCCGCCGGGGCCTTGGCGGGAGTGCCTACGAGCAGTACTTC. This gives the protein CASKRRRGLGGSAYEQYF.